Given below is one TCR beta chain in context. Amplification yielded TCR beta CDR3 regions, with RNA transcripts as the source. Carried out on the TCR CDR3, a first-round RT-PCR used the HTBI primer set. Using its own MiXCR run on the multiplex PCR reads, TCRdb lists one record per CDR3 protein. The sample has 600,000 to 850,000 distinct CDR3 sequences; roughly a sixth are singletons. The data originate from a study of T cells in Graves' hyperthyroidism and ophthalmopathy. Trimming pared 7 bases from V and 6 bases from J, leaving 16 bases between. Germline CDR1 LGHDT, CDR2 YNNKEL (reference sequence). This CDR3 spans 13 amino acids.

This sequence joins TRBV3-1 and TRBJ2-7, with a tentative D call TRBD1 (6 bases). The sequencing sample was made of blood. This TCR was sampled from a woman aged 45-65 years with Graves' hyperthyroidism that later progressed to Graves' ophthalmopathy. CDR3 bases: TGTGCCAGCACCCGAGACAGGCGCAGCGAGCAGTACTTC. Translated, it gives CASTRDRRSEQYF.